This T cell receptor beta chain was identified in a study of response to subunit inactivated influenza vaccine. Regarding the study as a whole: With each seasonal influenza vaccination, the authors suggested, few new T cells are recruited.

Germline CDR1 is DFQATT and CDR2 is SNEGSKA (reference sequence). V lost 6 bases and J 4 bases, leaving 6 bases between the germline ends. The CDR3 has 10 residues. The table lists this clonotype with a few counts. No antigen is known for it. TCRdb redid the calling of the RT-PCR reads with MiXCR, one entry per CDR3 protein. The sample has over 450,000 distinct CDR3 sequences, approximately 12% seen once. The chain has TRBV20-1 and TRBJ1-1; D is undetermined. This TCR derives from a man aged 50-60 years who received an inactivated influenza vaccine. The sample was PBMCs from blood, taken about 40 days after vaccination. CDR3 amino acids: CSATGTEAFF. The CDR3 DNA is TGCAGTGCCACGGGCACTGAAGCTTTCTTT.